A single sample is the source of the 10 T cell receptor beta chains below, sequenced in a study of OX40 agonist ivuxolimab in advanced cancers. Produced via immunoSEQ multiplex PCR; TCRdb's table is partial and in-frame only. The sample includes roughly 69,000 clones, 90% to 95% of them seen just once. This specimen was CD4+ or CD8+ T cells sorted from blood, taken in a trial of the OX40 agonist ivuxolimab. Receptor source: an adult with an advanced solid tumor such as melanoma, head and neck, liver or kidney cancer.

This clone was recorded once. CDR3 nucleotides: TGCGCCAGCAGCTGGGGGCAGGGCCCCTACAATGAGCAGTTCTTC. Its translation: CASSWGQGPYNEQFF. The chain combines TRBV5-1 with TRBJ2-1, with D perhaps matching TRBD1 (6 bases). The CDR3 consists of 15 residues. Trimming shortened V by 3 bases and J by 2 bases, and 12 bases separated the two germline ends. Germline CDR1 SGHRS, CDR2 YFSETQ. Filled out from reference TRBV5-1 and TRBJ2-1, the complete variable domain reads KAGVTQTPRYLIKTRGQQVTLSCSPISGHRSVSWYQQTPGQGLQFLFEYFSETQRNKGNFPGRFSGRQFSNSRSEMNVSTLELGDSALYLCASSWGQGPYNEQFFGPGTRLTVL.

This chain uses TRBV28 with TRBJ2-1, with D perhaps matching TRBD1 (5 bases). CDR3 length: 15 residues. Trimming stripped 3 bases from V and 5 bases from J, with 14 bases between. The V gene's germline CDR1 is MDHEN and CDR2 SYDVKM. CDR3 bases: TGTGCCAGCAGTTTTATACTCTCAGGGCACAATGAGCAGTTCTTC. Translating gives CASSFILSGHNEQFF.

This chain uses TRBV4-1 with TRBJ1-5, with 7 positions matching TRBD1. V shed 2 bases and J 2 bases; nucleotides not matched to a gene: 9. This CDR3 region has 17 residues. Germline V gene sequence: CDR1 MGHRA, CDR2 YSYEKL. The CDR3 is CASSQPGGGSGNQPQHF. The CDR3 DNA reads TGCGCCAGCAGCCAACCAGGGGGTGGTTCGGGCAATCAGCCCCAGCATTTT.

This clone came up once. This sequence joins TRBV27 and TRBJ1-2; TRBD1 agrees at 7 bases. The CDR3 consists of 15 residues. V shed 3 bases and J 4 bases; nucleotides not matched to a gene: 8. CDR1 is MNHEY and CDR2 is SMNVEV in the germline V gene (reference sequence). The CDR3 protein is CASSLGAGQLYGYTF. CDR3 nucleotide sequence: TGTGCCAGCAGTTTGGGAGCGGGACAGCTCTATGGCTACACCTTC.

CDR3 DNA sequence: TGTGCCAGCTCGGCTGGGTCATACGAGAGGAACACTGAAGCTTTCTTT. The encoded protein is CASSAGSYERNTEAFF. The gene calls are TRBV18 and TRBJ1-1; D is ambiguous. The V end was cut by 6 bases, the J end by 1 base, with 18 bases between. Germline values: CDR1 KGHSH, CDR2 LQKENI. CDR3 length: 16 residues.

This clone was seen just once. The rearrangement uses TRBV6-5 and TRBJ1-1, with D possibly being TRBD1 (6 bases). The CDR3 is 12 residues long. V lost 6 bases to trimming and J lost 7 bases, with 12 bases between them. Germline-derived CDR1 and CDR2 are MNHEY and SVGAGI. Here the CDR3 reads CASSSGGLEAFF. The CDR3 DNA is TGTGCCAGCAGCTCGGGGGGGCTTGAAGCTTTCTTT.

In this sample, this clone turned up once. The chain employs TRBV21-1 and TRBJ2-5; TRBD2, the table's D call, lacks a check against the DNA. TRBV21-1 is a listed pseudogene. The CDR3 spans 15 residues. CDR3 sequence: CAFLGTRRNQETQYF. The CDR3 nucleotides read TGTGCCTTCCTTGGGACTCGGAGGAACCAAGAGACCCAGTACTTC.

Note on this clone: This CDR3 is also generated by other DNA sequences in the sample. The V gene is TRBV5-1, the J gene TRBJ2-7; D remains unclear. Germline V gene sequence: CDR1 SGHRS, CDR2 YFSETQ. Trimming left V 2 bases short and J 4 bases short, with 4 bases between. CDR3 size: 11 residues. The CDR3 nucleotides are TGCGCCAGCAGCTTCGGTTACGAGCAGTACTTC. It codes for CASSFGYEQYF.

The chain uses TRBV7-9 and TRBJ2-5, with TRBD2 as a possible D gene (5 bases). With 2 bases removed from V and 4 bases from J, the gap between germline ends came to 14 bases. The V gene's germline CDR1 is SEHNR and CDR2 FQNEAQ (reference sequence). The CDR3 contains 15 residues. CDR3 nucleotides: TGTGCCAGCAGCTTATCGGCGGGTAGTTTAGAGACCCAGTACTTC. Its protein product is CASSLSAGSLETQYF.

The chain is built from TRBV6-5 and TRBJ2-1; 7 nucleotides align to TRBD2. The CDR3 is made up of 16 amino acids. Germline lookup yields CDR1 MNHEY and CDR2 SVGAGI. V gave up 2 bases and J gave up 2 bases; unmatched junction bases: 6. The CDR3 region has the DNA TGTGCCAGCAGTTACGAGGGAGGGTGGGCCTACAATGAGCAGTTCTTC. Its protein product is CASSYEGGWAYNEQFF.